This T cell receptor (beta chain) stems from a study of T-cell reconstitution after alpha-beta-depleted transplantation in children. Whole-study findings and limits: The authors attributed T-cell counts and diversity one year after transplant mostly to newly produced T cells.

Unique molecular identifiers were incorporated when the TCRbeta library was constructed. In TCRdb, the PCR reads were re-called with MiXCR into one record per CDR3 protein. The repertoire consists of hundreds of thousands of distinct CDR3 sequences, with over 9.5% occurring once and the leading ten covering less than 8%. Concerning this clonotype itself: No antigen is known for it.

V gave up 1 base and J gave up 2 bases, with 13 bases separating them. The CDR3 contains 16 residues. Germline V gene sequence: CDR1 SGHTA, CDR2 FQGNSA. The TCR originated in a boy under two years old with acute myeloid leukemia, due to receive a stem cell transplant. The input for sequencing was PBMCs, taken before TCRalphabeta/CD19-depleted stem cell transplant. V and J are TRBV7-2 and TRBJ2-3; D unclear. The CDR3 coding sequence is TGTGCCAGCAGCTTAGGAGGCAGGACGTACACAGATACGCAGTATTTT. Translating gives CASSLGGRTYTDTQYF.